The 4 T cell receptor beta chains below all came from one sample that was sequenced in a study of T cells in Graves' hyperthyroidism and ophthalmopathy. Amplified TCR beta CDR3 regions derived from RNA transcripts. With the HTBI primer set, the TCR CDR3 went through a first round of RT-PCR. TCRdb ran MiXCR on the multiplex PCR reads and lists one entry per CDR3 protein. The profile covers hundreds of thousands of distinct CDR3 sequences, with 15% to 19% appearing a single time and roughly 7.4% taken by the ten largest. Specimen: blood. These receptor sequences come from a woman between 18 and 29 years old with Graves' hyperthyroidism.

At least ten counts were recorded for this clonotype. This rearrangement joins TRBV7-9 to TRBJ2-7, with 10 bases lining up with TRBD1. The J segment lost 6 bases and the V segment lost 5 bases, leaving 10 bases of the junction unmatched. The CDR3 loop spans 15 amino acids. CDR1 is SEHNR, CDR2 FQNEAQ, per germline (reference sequence). CDR3 coding DNA: TGTGCCAGCAGCCCCGGGACAGGGGCTCGAGGCGAGCAGTACTTC. Translation: CASSPGTGARGEQYF.

This clonotype was picked up a small number of times. The rearrangement uses TRBV7-9 and TRBJ2-7; either TRBD1 or TRBD2 may fit D (6 bases each). The germline V gene encodes CDR1 SEHNR and CDR2 FQNEAQ (reference sequence). With 3 bases removed from V and 5 bases from J, the gap between germline ends came to 14 bases. The CDR3 sequence is 14 residues long. The CDR3 region is CASSLGGSGHEQYF. The CDR3 coding sequence is TGTGCCAGCAGCTTGGGGGGCAGCGGCCACGAGCAGTACTTC.

The chain is built from TRBV6-1 and TRBJ1-5, with D maybe TRBD1 (6 bases). This CDR3 has 17 residues. Germline CDR1 and CDR2: MNHNS and SASEGT. With 6 bases removed from V and 1 base from J, the gap between germline ends came to 19 bases. CDR3 nucleotides: TGTGCCAGCAGCCAAGAGGGGGGCAGGGGAAGCAATCAGCCCCAGCATTTT. Its translation is CASSQEGGRGSNQPQHF.

The table lists this clonotype with many counts. This sequence joins TRBV10-3 and TRBJ2-7, with D tentatively TRBD1 (6 bases). Germline loops: CDR1 ENHRY, CDR2 SYGVKD. Trimming removed 4 bases at V and 3 bases at J, with 7 bases between. This CDR3 contains 12 residues. The CDR3 DNA reads TGTGCCATCAGTGGGACAGTCTACGAGCAGTACTTC. Translating it yields CAISGTVYEQYF.